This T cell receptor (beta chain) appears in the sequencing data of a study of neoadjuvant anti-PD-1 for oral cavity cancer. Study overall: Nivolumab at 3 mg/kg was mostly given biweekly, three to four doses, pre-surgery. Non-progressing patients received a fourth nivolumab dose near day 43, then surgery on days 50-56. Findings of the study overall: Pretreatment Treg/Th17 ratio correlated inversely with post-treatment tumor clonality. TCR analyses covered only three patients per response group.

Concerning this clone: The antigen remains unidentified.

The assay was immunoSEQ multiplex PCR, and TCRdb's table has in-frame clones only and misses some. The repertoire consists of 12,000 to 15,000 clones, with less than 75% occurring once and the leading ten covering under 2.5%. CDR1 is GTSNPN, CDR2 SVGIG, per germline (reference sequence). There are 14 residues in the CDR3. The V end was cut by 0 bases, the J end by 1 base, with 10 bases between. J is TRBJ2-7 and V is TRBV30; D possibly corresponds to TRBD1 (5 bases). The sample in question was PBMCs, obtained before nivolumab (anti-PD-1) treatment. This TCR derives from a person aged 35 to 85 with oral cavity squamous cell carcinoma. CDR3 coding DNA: TGTGCCTGGAGTGTGGGGCTAGGGTCCTACGAGCAGTACTTC. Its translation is CAWSVGLGSYEQYF. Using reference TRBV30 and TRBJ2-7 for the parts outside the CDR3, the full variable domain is SQTIHQWPATLVQPVGSPLSLECTVEGTSNPNLYWYRQAAGRGLQLLFYSVGIGQISSEVPQNLSASRPQDRQFILSSKKLLLSDSGFYLCAWSVGLGSYEQYFGPGTRLTVT.